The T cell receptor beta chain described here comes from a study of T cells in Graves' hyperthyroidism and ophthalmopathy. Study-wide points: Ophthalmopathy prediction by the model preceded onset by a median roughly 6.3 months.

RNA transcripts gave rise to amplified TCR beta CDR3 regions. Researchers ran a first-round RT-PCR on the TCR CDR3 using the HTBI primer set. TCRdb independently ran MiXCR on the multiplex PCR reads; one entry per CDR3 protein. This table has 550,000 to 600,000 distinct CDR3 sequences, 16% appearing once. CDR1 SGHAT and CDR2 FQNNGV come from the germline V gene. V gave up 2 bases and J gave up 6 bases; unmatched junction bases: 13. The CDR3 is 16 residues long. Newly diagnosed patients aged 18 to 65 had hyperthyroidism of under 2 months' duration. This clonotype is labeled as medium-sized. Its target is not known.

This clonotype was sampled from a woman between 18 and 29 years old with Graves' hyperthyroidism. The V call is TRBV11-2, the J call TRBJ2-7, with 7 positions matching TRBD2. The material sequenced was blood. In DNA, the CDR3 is TGTGCCAGCAGCTTACAGCTACAGCGGGGAACCGTCGAGCAGTACTTC. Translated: CASSLQLQRGTVEQYF.